This TCR beta chain was captured in a study of T cell changes during pregnancy in multiple sclerosis. V was clipped by 5 bases and J by 2 bases; unmatched bases: 3. The CDR3 totals 14 residues. CDR1 and CDR2 (germline): MNHEY, SMNVEV (reference sequence). Libraries were prepared by immunoSEQ multiplex PCR; TCRdb keeps only in-frame clonotypes and omits some of them. The sample includes around 62,000 clones, approximately 90% seen only once; the top ten take under 3%. This clonotype was sampled from a female donor with multiple sclerosis, enrolled in a pregnancy study. The rearrangement joins TRBV27 to TRBJ2-4, with 7 bases aligning to TRBD2. The input for sequencing was peripheral blood, taken in the first trimester of pregnancy. CDR3 loop: CASSLGGTKNIQYF. The CDR3 nucleotides are TGTGCCAGCAGTCTGGGGGGGACCAAAAACATTCAGTACTTC.